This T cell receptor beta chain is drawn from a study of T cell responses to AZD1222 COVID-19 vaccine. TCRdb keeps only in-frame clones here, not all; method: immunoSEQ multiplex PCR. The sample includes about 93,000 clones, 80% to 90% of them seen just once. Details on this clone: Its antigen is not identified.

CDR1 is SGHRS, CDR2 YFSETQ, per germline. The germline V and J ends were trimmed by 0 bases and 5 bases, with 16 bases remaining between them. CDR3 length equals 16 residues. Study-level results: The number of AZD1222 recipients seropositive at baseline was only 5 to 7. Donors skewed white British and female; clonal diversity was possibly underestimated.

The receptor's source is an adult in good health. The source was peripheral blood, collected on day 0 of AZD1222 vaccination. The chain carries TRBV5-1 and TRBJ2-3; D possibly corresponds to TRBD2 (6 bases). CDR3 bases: TGCGCCAGCAGCTTGGCCCCCGGGGAGGCCTTAGATACGCAGTATTTT. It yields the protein CASSLAPGEALDTQYF.